The clone carrying this TCR beta chain came up a few times. CDR3 length: 15 amino acids. Trimming took 5 bases from V and 4 from J; bases not matched to a gene: 5. The V gene's germline CDR1 is MNHEY and CDR2 SVGEGT. The data were obtained in a study of blood T cell repertoires in COVID-19. Recruited during active infection, patients (from Seattle) were subsequently followed longitudinally. Here immunoSEQ multiplex PCR was the method, and the copy in TCRdb shows in-frame clones only, minus some. Altogether about 58,000 clones are present, approximately 80% being singletons, with the ten largest covering about a tenth.

The chain uses TRBV6-2 or TRBV6-3 and TRBJ2-3, with 11 bases fitting TRBD2. Sequencing was carried out using peripheral blood. The receptor comes from a man aged 50-59 years with COVID-19, enrolled during active disease. The CDR3 here is CASSRTSGSADTQYF. The CDR3 region has the DNA TGTGCCAGCAGTAGAACTAGCGGGAGCGCAGATACGCAGTATTTT.